This entry lists 18 T cell receptor beta chains sequenced from one sample in a study of Tregs in tolerant kidney transplant recipients. Assay: immunoSEQ multiplex PCR; the TCRdb copy retains only in-frame clones and omits some. The table lists tens of thousands of clones, 80% to 95% of them singletons. Here the sequenced sample was CD4+ T cells from blood, taken before the transplant. The receptors derive from a human donor who received a combined kidney and bone marrow transplant.

CDR3 sequence (DNA): TGCGCCAGCAGCCACAGGGGCGACTATGGCTACACCTTC. This codes for CASSHRGDYGYTF. J is TRBJ1-2 and V is TRBV4-3; TRBD1 might be the D (6 bases). This CDR3 has 13 residues. Between the trimmed V and J ends, which lost 3 bases and 3 bases, there was a span of 8 bases. Germline V gene sequence: CDR1 LGHNA, CDR2 YSLEER.

The chain employs TRBV19 and TRBJ2-7, with 7 bases aligning to TRBD1. Germline V gene lookup returns CDR1 LNHDA and CDR2 SQIVND (reference sequence). V lost 4 bases and J lost 2; bases outside the gene matches: 8. The CDR3 runs 15 residues. CDR3 sequence (DNA): TGTGCCAGTAGTAGGCGGACAGGACATACCTACGAGCAGTACTTC. This translates into CASSRRTGHTYEQYF.

CDR3 residues: CASSLGGSIIEQYF. CDR3 nucleotides: TGTGCCAGCAGCTTAGGAGGCTCTATCATCGAGCAGTACTTC. The V gene is TRBV11-1, the J gene TRBJ2-7; D remains ambiguous. Looked up from germline, CDR1 is SGHAT and CDR2 is FQDESV (reference sequence). The V gene lost 1 base and the J gene lost 6 bases, with 13 bases spanning the gap. The CDR3 covers 14 residues.

This clone has a handful of counts. The gene calls are TRBV10-3 and TRBJ1-2; 8 bases agree with TRBD1. CDR1 is ENHRY, CDR2 SYGVKD, per germline. CDR3 length: 12 residues. V dropped 8 bases and J dropped 3; count of bases not matched to a gene: 2. The CDR3 DNA reads as TGTGCCATCGGACAGGGCGACTATGGCTACACCTTC. It specifies CAIGQGDYGYTF.

This rearrangement joins TRBV28 to TRBJ1-3, with D hard to call. The V gene's germline CDR1 is MDHEN and CDR2 SYDVKM. V was pared by 6 bases and J by 11 bases, with 20 bases between. This CDR3 is built from 14 residues. The CDR3 reads CASSPNTSPFSIYF. CDR3 nucleotides: TGTGCCAGCAGCCCGAACACCAGTCCCTTTTCCATATATTTT.

The chain joins TRBV19 to TRBJ2-7; 7 nucleotides line up with TRBD2. V lost 3 bases to trimming and J lost 3 bases; unmatched junction nucleotides: 5. Germline loops: CDR1 LNHDA, CDR2 SQIVND (reference sequence). CDR3 length: 14 residues. The CDR3: CASSIRLADYEQYF. The CDR3 DNA follows: TGTGCCAGTAGTATTCGGCTAGCGGACTACGAGCAGTACTTC.

A few counts support this clone. The rearrangement links TRBV19 to TRBJ2-2, with 7 bases aligning to TRBD2. In germline, CDR1 is LNHDA, CDR2 SQIVND (reference sequence). CDR3 length: 16 residues. V trimming: 7 bases; J trimming: 5 bases; junction bases outside the gene matches: 13. The CDR3 nucleotides read TGTGCCAGTACCCTGAGGGGCGGGGGACGGACCGGGGAGCTGTTTTTT. This encodes CASTLRGGGRTGELFF.

V gene TRBV7-2 combines with J gene TRBJ1-4; D remains ambiguous. Germline CDR1 is SGHTA and CDR2 is FQGNSA. The V end lost 1 base, the J end lost 4 bases, and 13 bases lay between the germline ends. The length of the CDR3 is 16 residues. The CDR3 loop reads CASSLVQTNYNEKLFF. CDR3 sequence (DNA): TGTGCCAGCAGCTTAGTACAAACAAACTATAATGAAAAACTGTTTTTT.

This chain joins TRBV19 and TRBJ2-3; TRBD2 agrees at 7 bases. The CDR3 totals 16 residues. The junction had 8 bases not matched to a gene; V was cut back by 4 bases and J by 1 base. Germline lookup yields CDR1 LNHDA and CDR2 SQIVND (reference sequence). This CDR3 is CASSRAGGRGTDTQYF. Here the CDR3 DNA reads TGTGCCAGTAGTAGGGCCGGTGGGAGGGGCACAGATACGCAGTATTTT.

This chain joins TRBV14 and TRBJ2-1; 8 bases agree with TRBD1. Germline CDR1 is SGHDN and CDR2 is FVKESK. The CDR3 totals 16 residues. V shed 0 bases and J 7 bases; nucleotides not matched to a gene: 8. The DNA for the CDR3 is TGTGCCAGCAGCCAAGAATGGCAGGGGGCGGATAATGAGCAGTTCTTC. Protein sequence: CASSQEWQGADNEQFF.

V gene TRBV7-2 combines with J gene TRBJ2-2, with a weak D call TRBD1 (6 bases). The length of the CDR3 is 16 residues. Germline loops: CDR1 SGHTA, CDR2 FQGNSA. V shed 4 bases and J shed 1 base, with 13 bases lying between them. CDR3 nucleotide sequence: TGTGCCAGCAGCTCTCAGGGGTTACTGAACACCGGGGAGCTGTTTTTT. Its translation is CASSSQGLLNTGELFF.

In this sample, this clone turned up once. This sequence joins TRBV11-3 and TRBJ2-4, with D hard to call. Trimming stripped 3 bases from V and 8 bases from J, with 5 bases between. The CDR3 contains 11 residues. Germline V CDR1 and CDR2: SGHNT, YENEEA. CDR3 loop: CASSLSDIQYF. For the CDR3, the DNA is TGTGCCAGCAGCTTGAGTGACATTCAGTACTTC.

This clone has just one count. The chain couples TRBV30 to TRBJ1-2, with 9 bases aligning to TRBD1. Trimming removed 1 base from V and 4 bases from J; junction bases left unmatched: 7. The germline V gene encodes CDR1 GTSNPN and CDR2 SVGIG (reference sequence). The CDR3 has 15 residues. The CDR3 protein is CAWSATGGEGYGYTF. The CDR3 DNA reads TGTGCCTGGAGTGCCACAGGGGGCGAGGGCTATGGCTACACCTTC. The entire variable domain, with the rest obtained from reference TRBV30 and TRBJ1-2, is as follows: SQTIHQWPATLVQPVGSPLSLECTVEGTSNPNLYWYRQAAGRGLQLLFYSVGIGQISSEVPQNLSASRPQDRQFILSSKKLLLSDSGFYLCAWSATGGEGYGYTFGSGTRLTVV.

V gene TRBV7-3 combines with J gene TRBJ2-3; D is uncertain. CDR1 and CDR2 (germline): SGHTA, FQGTGA. The CDR3 is made up of 13 amino acids. The V end lost 4 bases, the J end lost 2 bases, and 7 bases lay between the germline ends. DNA for the CDR3: TGTGCCAGCAGCTCCGACTTCACAGATACGCAGTATTTT. Residues: CASSSDFTDTQYF.

The chain carries TRBV7-2 and TRBJ2-4; 8 positions match TRBD2. Germline CDR1 and CDR2: SGHTA and FQGNSA. Unmatched junction bases numbered 7, after V lost 5 bases and J lost 7 bases. The CDR3 is made up of 14 amino acids. The CDR3 loop reads CASSPFSGGNIQYF. In DNA form, the CDR3 reads TGTGCCAGCAGCCCATTTTCGGGGGGGAACATTCAGTACTTC.

This clone was seen only once. The genes are TRBV29-1 and TRBJ2-1, with 7 bases aligning to TRBD2. The V gene end was trimmed by 0 bases and the J gene end by 5 bases; junction bases not matched to a gene: 13. Germline values: CDR1 SQVTM, CDR2 ANQGSEA. The CDR3 has 17 residues. Here the CDR3 DNA reads TGCAGCGTTGAAGAGTTCTGGGGGGGAAAGCGGGACAATGAGCAGTTCTTC. The encoded protein is CSVEEFWGGKRDNEQFF.

In nucleotides, the CDR3 is TGTGCCAGCAGCCAAAGTAGCGGGAACGCTCGCATCCAAGAGACCCAGTACTTC. Encoded protein: CASSQSSGNARIQETQYF. The chain joins TRBV4-2 to TRBJ2-5, with 8 bases matching TRBD2. Germline CDR1 LGHNA, CDR2 YNFKEQ. V lost 2 bases and J lost 1; bases outside the gene matches: 12. The CDR3 totals 18 residues.

This chain connects TRBV9 to TRBJ2-5; 11 nucleotides line up with TRBD2. This CDR3 has 16 residues. V was clipped by 2 bases and J by 5 bases; unmatched bases: 8. Germline CDR1 reads SGDLS; CDR2 reads YYNGEE. This chain's CDR3 is CASSVTGVAGGETQYF. DNA of the CDR3: TGTGCCAGCAGCGTCACTGGGGTAGCGGGAGGGGAGACCCAGTACTTC.